One and the same sample provided the 28 T cell receptor beta chains below, sequenced in a study of T cells in localized non-small cell lung cancer. This table comes from immunoSEQ multiplex PCR, and its TCRdb copy is limited to in-frame clones, with some not included. The data show roughly 3,000 clones, over 20% seen once. This specimen consisted of lung tumor tissue, obtained before any cancer treatment. These receptors originate from a man between 40 and 75 years old with stage I squamous cell lung carcinoma.

By its share, this clone is large. The CDR3 bases are TGTGCCAGCAGTTTAATAATAGGGACGGGTTCACCCCTCCACTTT. Encoded protein: CASSLIIGTGSPLHF. This chain connects TRBV28 to TRBJ1-6, with D perhaps TRBD1 (5 bases). Germline V gives CDR1 MDHEN, CDR2 SYDVKM. The CDR3 has 15 residues. With 2 bases removed from V and 9 bases from J, the gap between germline ends came to 14 bases.

This clone has just one count. The V and J genes are TRBV5-1 and TRBJ2-3; no reliable D call. This CDR3 has 15 amino acids. CDR1 is SGHRS, CDR2 YFSETQ, per germline. The V gene lost 4 bases and the J gene lost 10 bases, with 22 bases spanning the gap. The CDR3 DNA reads TGCGCCAGCAGCCCAGAGTGGGCCCCGGGCATAGCGCAGTATTTT. Translating gives CASSPEWAPGIAQYF.

This sequence joins TRBV11-3 and TRBJ1-5, with no clear D. Germline V gene lookup returns CDR1 SGHNT and CDR2 YENEEA. There are 16 residues in the CDR3. Trimming stripped 3 bases from V and 6 bases from J, with 18 bases between. The CDR3 reads CASSLVWGWKSQPQHF. CDR3 DNA: TGTGCCAGCAGCTTGGTTTGGGGATGGAAAAGTCAGCCCCAGCATTTT.

This clone has more than one count but fewer than ten. The chain combines TRBV11-3 with TRBJ1-5; D might be TRBD1 (5 bases). Trimming stripped 2 bases from V and 3 bases from J, with 11 bases between. CDR1 is SGHNT, CDR2 YENEEA, per germline. This CDR3 contains 15 residues. CDR3 coding DNA: TGTGCCAGCAGCTTATCTGGGGGAAACAATCAGCCCCAGCATTTT. It codes for CASSLSGGNNQPQHF.

The V gene is TRBV29-1, the J gene TRBJ2-7; D is undetermined. Germline V gene sequence: CDR1 SQVTM, CDR2 ANQGSEA. The V end lost 6 bases, the J end lost 0 bases, and 15 bases lay between the germline ends. CDR3 length: 14 amino acids. The CDR3 is CSVEQPRVSYEQYF. In nucleotides, the CDR3 is TGCAGCGTGGAACAGCCCCGAGTCTCCTACGAGCAGTACTTC.

This clone turned up a few times. The chain recombines TRBV2 with TRBJ1-5; maybe TRBD1 (6 bases). Germline V gene sequence: CDR1 SNHLY, CDR2 FYNNEI. The ends were cut back, 5 bases at V and 6 bases at J, with 17 bases in the middle. The CDR3 spans 15 residues. Here the CDR3 DNA reads TGTGCCAGCAGTAAAACAGGGAGTTTTGGTCAGCCCCAGCATTTT. This gives the protein CASSKTGSFGQPQHF.

This clone has a handful of counts. The J gene is TRBJ2-7, the V gene TRBV23-1, with D hard to call. TRBV23-1 is an open reading frame whose function is uncertain. V lost 4 bases and J 7 bases, leaving 17 bases between the germline ends. There are 14 residues in the CDR3. CDR3 amino acids: CASSLHDPLREQYF. In DNA form, the CDR3 reads TGCGCCAGCAGTCTCCATGACCCTCTACGGGAGCAGTACTTC.

This clone counts as medium-sized. The rearrangement links TRBV11-3 to TRBJ2-3, with TRBD2 identical over 10 bases. The V gene end was trimmed by 5 bases and the J gene end by 15 bases; junction bases not matched to a gene: 17. Germline CDR1 reads SGHNT; CDR2 reads YENEEA. The CDR3 spans 15 residues. The CDR3: CASSPGLATTHRVYF. The CDR3 DNA reads as TGTGCCAGCAGCCCGGGACTAGCGACTACTCATCGGGTCTATTTT.

In this sample, this clone turned up a few times. This sequence joins TRBV18 and TRBJ2-3, with D perhaps being TRBD1 or TRBD2 (6 bases each). The ends were cut back, 2 bases at V and 2 bases at J, with 11 bases in the middle. CDR3 length: 15 amino acids. In germline, CDR1 is KGHSH, CDR2 LQKENI. In nucleotides, the CDR3 is TGTGCCAGCTCACCAACAGGGACTTACACAGATACGCAGTATTTT. Amino acid sequence: CASSPTGTYTDTQYF.

The V gene is TRBV6-8, the J gene TRBJ2-2; TRBD2 matches 11 bases. After removal of 10 bases from V and 2 bases from J, the junction contained 9 bases not matched to a gene. Germline assignment: CDR1 MNHGY and CDR2 SAAAGT. The CDR3 is 16 residues long. The CDR3 protein is CAISLAGGVNTGELFF. The CDR3 nucleotides are TGTGCCATCTCGCTAGCGGGGGGCGTAAACACCGGGGAGCTGTTTTTT.

The genes are TRBV5-1 and TRBJ1-1, with 7 bases that match TRBD1. The CDR3 totals 14 residues. Trimming cost V 5 bases and J 8 bases; bases outside gene matches: 12. Germline CDR1 reads SGHRS; CDR2 reads YFSETQ. CDR3 sequence (DNA): TGCGCCAGCAGTGACTATGGAGGGGACAGAGAAGCTTTCTTT. The encoded protein is CASSDYGGDREAFF.

A few counts support this clone. The rearrangement joins TRBV10-3 to TRBJ1-5; 8 nucleotides align to TRBD1. Per the germline V gene, CDR1 is ENHRY and CDR2 is SYGVKD. CDR3 length equals 16 residues. V lost 2 bases to trimming and J lost 7 bases; unmatched junction nucleotides: 10. The chain's CDR3 is CAISETGTGLSQPQHF. The DNA of the CDR3 is TGTGCCATCAGTGAGACCGGGACAGGATTGTCGCAGCCCCAGCATTTT.

The V and J genes are TRBV19 and TRBJ2-2; TRBD1 matches at 7 bases. Trimming at V came to 6 bases and at J to 8 bases, leaving 9 bases not matched to a gene. The CDR3 spans 14 residues. Germline V gives CDR1 LNHDA, CDR2 SQIVND (reference sequence). CDR3 region: CASSPTGVIGELFF. The CDR3 nucleotides read TGTGCCAGTAGCCCCACAGGGGTGATTGGGGAGCTGTTTTTT.

This chain connects TRBV30 to TRBJ2-5; D gene uncertain. CDR3 length: 14 amino acids. Germline CDR1 and CDR2: GTSNPN and SVGIG (reference sequence). V gave up 0 bases and J gave up 5 bases, with 13 bases separating them. CDR3 in DNA: TGTGCCTGGAGTGTGAAACTCCCCGGGGAGACCCAGTACTTC. Its translation is CAWSVKLPGETQYF.

This clone is categorized as medium-sized. J is TRBJ1-2 and V is TRBV11-3; 10 nucleotides agree with TRBD1. Germline V gene data show CDR1 as SGHNT and CDR2 as YENEEA. J gave up 8 bases and V 3 bases, and 9 bases lay outside the gene matches. This CDR3 has 15 amino acids. CDR3 amino acids: CASSLVGQGVQGYTF. CDR3 in DNA: TGTGCCAGCAGCTTGGTAGGACAGGGGGTTCAAGGCTACACCTTC.

The chain links TRBV29-1 to TRBJ1-3; D not resolved. CDR1 is SQVTM, CDR2 ANQGSEA, per germline. The CDR3 spans 14 residues. Deletions cut 3 bases from V and 0 bases from J, with 9 bases between. CDR3: CSVEVKSSGNTIYF. CDR3 DNA sequence: TGCAGCGTTGAGGTTAAGAGCTCTGGAAACACCATATATTTT.

This clone was seen only a few times. The gene calls are TRBV16 and TRBJ1-6; no clear D gene. This CDR3 has 12 residues. Trimming pared 0 bases from V and 12 bases from J, leaving 6 bases between. The germline V gene has CDR1 KGHSY and CDR2 FQNENV. CDR3: CASSQSIQPLHF. CDR3 bases: TGTGCCAGCAGCCAATCTATTCAACCCCTCCACTTT.

The gene calls are TRBV29-1 and TRBJ2-3; possibly TRBD1 or TRBD2 for D (6 bases each). The germline V and J ends were trimmed by 0 bases and 6 bases, with 16 bases remaining between them. CDR1 is SQVTM and CDR2 is ANQGSEA in the germline V gene. The CDR3 runs 15 residues. The CDR3 sequence is CSVEDLTGAGDTQYF. The CDR3 DNA follows: TGCAGCGTTGAAGATCTTACGGGGGCTGGGGATACGCAGTATTTT.

A few counts support this clone. The chain couples TRBV23-1 to TRBJ1-1; D is unresolved. TRBV23-1 carries the ORF label, with uncertain function. The CDR3 contains 13 residues. The germline V and J ends were trimmed by 6 bases and 4 bases, with 12 bases remaining between them. Here the CDR3 DNA reads TGCGCCAGCAGCCCGCTTGTAGCCACTGAAGCTTTCTTT. Protein: CASSPLVATEAFF.

This clone was seen a handful of times. One end of the junction is discordant with germline, which a read error may explain. V usage is TRBV6-8 and J usage is TRBJ2-3; TRBD1 aligns across 11 bases. CDR3 length: 16 amino acids. The germline V gene encodes CDR1 MNHGY and CDR2 SAAAGT. The CDR3 DNA sequence: TGTGCCATCAGTGGGGGCGGACAGGGGGCCACAGATACGCAGTATTTT. It is translated as CAISGGGQGATDTQYF.

The chain couples TRBV6-8 to TRBJ2-4, with D possibly being TRBD1 (6 bases). The CDR3 spans 16 residues. Germline V gene sequence: CDR1 MNHGY, CDR2 SAAAGT. The ends were cut back, 5 bases at V and 3 bases at J, with 17 bases in the middle. CDR3 sequence: CASSPGTTGGKNIQYF. In DNA form, the CDR3 reads TGTGCCAGCAGTCCTGGGACAACTGGGGGCAAAAACATTCAGTACTTC.

This clone is labeled medium-sized. The same CDR3 also results from other DNA sequences found in this sample. J is TRBJ2-7 and V is TRBV9; 9 nucleotides match TRBD1. Germline V gene lookup returns CDR1 SGDLS and CDR2 YYNGEE. CDR3 length: 14 amino acids. V was clipped by 4 bases and J by 3 bases; unmatched bases: 5. The CDR3 reads CASSPQGQGYEQYF. Here the CDR3 DNA reads TGTGCCAGCAGCCCTCAGGGACAGGGCTACGAGCAGTACTTC.

V usage is TRBV11-3 and J usage is TRBJ2-5; weak D call: TRBD2 (5 bases). This CDR3 comprises 16 residues. The germline V gene has CDR1 SGHNT and CDR2 YENEEA. V was pared by 3 bases and J by 2 bases, with 16 bases between. DNA for the CDR3: TGTGCCAGCAGCTTGGCCGCACGCGGGCCTCAAGAGACCCAGTACTTC. Its translation: CASSLAARGPQETQYF.

The CDR3 nucleotides read TGTGCCAGCTCACCACGGGGGTTTGGTAACACTGAAGCTTTCTTT. Amino acids: CASSPRGFGNTEAFF. The rearrangement links TRBV18 to TRBJ1-1; tentatively, D is TRBD1 (5 bases). This CDR3 has 15 amino acids. Germline CDR1 is KGHSH and CDR2 is LQKENI. V was clipped by 1 base and J by 2 bases, with 11 bases between them.

The chain couples TRBV6-8 to TRBJ1-1; D possibly corresponds to TRBD1 (5 bases). The CDR3 spans 15 residues. Germline loops: CDR1 MNHGY, CDR2 SAAAGT. V was clipped by 10 bases and J by 0 bases, with 18 bases between them. As DNA, the CDR3 is TGTGCCATCAGAGGGCAGGGATTTATGAACACTGAAGCTTTCTTT. Translated: CAIRGQGFMNTEAFF.

This clone qualifies as medium-sized (0.01 to 0.1%). V usage is TRBV9 and J usage is TRBJ1-3; D uncertain. Trimming stripped 4 bases from V and 0 bases from J, with 17 bases between. Germline V CDR1 and CDR2: SGDLS, YYNGEE. The CDR3 is made up of 17 amino acids. CDR3 in amino acids: CASSSRGWRSSGNTIYF. DNA for the CDR3: TGTGCCAGCAGCTCCCGAGGCTGGAGGAGCTCTGGAAACACCATATATTTT.

The rearrangement joins TRBV11-3 to TRBJ1-1; 8 positions agree with TRBD1. The CDR3 sequence is 14 residues long. J lost 0 bases, V lost 5 bases, and 2 bases had no gene match. Germline CDR1 and CDR2: SGHNT and YENEEA. CDR3 in amino acids: CASSPGQVNTEAFF. The CDR3 DNA follows: TGTGCCAGCAGCCCGGGACAGGTGAACACTGAAGCTTTCTTT.

About this clone: One junction end disagrees with the germline gene, perhaps due to a read error. This chain joins TRBV6-8 and TRBJ1-1; a possible D gene is TRBD1 (5 bases). Germline V gene lookup returns CDR1 MNHGY and CDR2 SAAAGT. The CDR3 runs 13 residues. The CDR3 sequence is CAISGAASTEAFF. CDR3 DNA: TGTGCCATCAGTGGGGCCGCGAGCACTGAAGCTTTCTTT.